The rows below give T cell receptor beta chains drawn from one sample of a study of cytomegalovirus exposure and HLA in healthy donors. TCRdb keeps only in-frame clones here, not all; method: immunoSEQ multiplex PCR. The data show around 150,000 clones, with 70% to 90% seen just once and roughly 2.2% held by the top ten. Sequencing input: PBMCs. Receptor source: a man younger than 30 in good health and CMV-seropositive. CDR3s include the opening cysteine and the closing phenylalanine or tryptophan. D genes are given only for firm matches. Size is omitted from some rows. Given values are once, few, many or a class for expanded clones.

j_call d_call clone_size v_call cdr3_length cdr3_nt cdr3_aa
TRBJ2-7 . . TRBV19 14 TGTGCCAGTAGAAGCCAGGGGCCCGCCTACGAGCAGTACTTC CASRSQGPAYEQYF
TRBJ1-5 . . TRBV21-1 15 TGTGCCAGCAGCAAGAGAACAGAGAGCAATCAGCCCCAGCATTTT CASSKRTESNQPQHF
TRBJ2-2 . . TRBV27 14 TGTGCCAGCAGCTTGACAGGGAACACCGGGGAGCTGTTTTTT CASSLTGNTGELFF
TRBJ1-1 . . TRBV23-1 14 TGCGCCAGCAGTCAATCGTTTCGGAACACTGAAGCTTTCTTT CASSQSFRNTEAFF
TRBJ2-3 TRBD2 . TRBV11-3 16 TGTGCCAGCAGCTCGCGACTAGCGGGGGGCACAGATACGCAGTATTTT CASSSRLAGGTDTQYF
TRBJ1-2 . . TRBV5-1 13 TGCGCCAGCAGCACACTAGGGCACTATGGCTACACCTTC CASSTLGHYGYTF
TRBJ1-5 . few TRBV19 16 TGTGCCAGTAGTATAGTCGTAGGGGATGGCAATCAGCCCCAGCATTTT CASSIVVGDGNQPQHF
TRBJ2-1 . . TRBV7-3 14 TGTGCCAGCAGCTTACGGGGGGCTTACAATGAGCAGTTCTTC CASSLRGAYNEQFF
TRBJ1-1 TRBD1 . TRBV4-3 17 TGCGCCAGCAGCCAAGCCCTACCGGGACAGTTGAACACTGAAGCTTTCTTT CASSQALPGQLNTEAFF
TRBJ2-7 TRBD1 . TRBV7-2 14 TGTGCCAGCAGCTTCCGGGACAGGGGGCGTGAGCAGTACTTC CASSFRDRGREQYF
TRBJ2-5 TRBD1 . TRBV30 17 TGTGCCTGGAGCCCCCCCGGGACAGGTAAGATCCAAGAGACCCAGTACTTC CAWSPPGTGKIQETQYF
TRBJ2-1 . . TRBV5-1 17 TGCGCCAGCAGCCCCGAGACAGGTTTGAGCTCCTACAATGAGCAGTTCTTC CASSPETGLSSYNEQFF
TRBJ2-5 TRBD2 . TRBV15 18 TGTGCCACCAGCAGAGAAGTTAGCGGGGGGGAAGACCAAGAGACCCAGTACTTC CATSREVSGGEDQETQYF
TRBJ2-4 . . TRBV25-1 13 TGTACCAGCGTGGGGGCAGTAAAAAACATTCAGTACTTC CTSVGAVKNIQYF
TRBJ2-2 TRBD2 . TRBV4-2 18 TGTGCCAGCAGCCAAGAAGTTAGCGGGGGGCATAGCACCGGGGAGCTGTTTTTT CASSQEVSGGHSTGELFF
TRBJ2-7 . . TRBV19 15 TGTGCCAGTAGTGCAACCGGGACACTTTCCTACGAGCAGTACTTC CASSATGTLSYEQYF
TRBJ2-7 . . TRBV7-9 13 TGTGCCAGCAGCTATAGGCAGGCCTACGAGCAGTACTTC CASSYRQAYEQYF
TRBJ2-1 . . TRBV15 15 TGTGCCACCAGCAGCCCGGGACAAACCTACAATGAGCAGTTCTTC CATSSPGQTYNEQFF
TRBJ2-1 . . TRBV14 12 TGTGCCAGCAGCCGTTGGCAGGAAGACGCGTTCTTC CASSRWQEDAFF
TRBJ1-2 . once TRBV6-1 17 TGTGCCAGCAGTGAATGGGGCGCCGGAGGGTGGAACTATGGCTACACCTTC CASSEWGAGGWNYGYTF
TRBJ1-2 TRBD1 once TRBV10-3 17 TGTGCCATCAGTGAGTGGGACAGGGCGACCGAAAACTATGGCTACACCTTC CAISEWDRATENYGYTF
TRBJ2-1 TRBD1 . TRBV9 17 TGTGCCAGCAGCGCTTTCTTTGGCAGGGGGTCCTACAATGAGCAGTTCTTC CASSAFFGRGSYNEQFF
TRBJ2-6 TRBD1 . TRBV18 16 TGTGCCAGCTCTCCGGGACAGGCGTCTGGGGCCAACGGCCTGACTTTC CASSPGQASGANGLTF
TRBJ1-2 . . TRBV5-4 14 TGTGCCAGCAGCTTGGATGAGGTTATGGGTGGCTACACCTTC CASSLDEVMGGYTF
TRBJ2-7 . . TRBV30 13 TGTGCCTGGAGGAGAGGGGGAGCCCACGAGCAGTACTTC CAWRRGGAHEQYF
TRBJ2-3 . few TRBV6-1 15 TGTGCCAGCAGTGAACGGGGCGGGGAGACAGATACGCAGTATTTT CASSERGGETDTQYF
TRBJ2-2 . once TRBV7-7 17 TGTGCTAGCAGTCTTCTCGGCAGGCCCAAGGACACCGGGGAGCTGTTTTTT CASSLLGRPKDTGELFF
TRBJ1-5 . few TRBV6-6 14 TGTGCCAGCAGTTACTTATCCGGCAATCAGCCCCAGCATTTT CASSYLSGNQPQHF
TRBJ2-7 . . TRBV2 14 TGTGCCCCCACAAGGGAGCTAGCCACCTACGAGCAGTACTTC CAPTRELATYEQYF